This is a list of T cell receptor beta chains from one sample in a study of blood T cell repertoires in COVID-19. Produced via immunoSEQ multiplex PCR; TCRdb's table is partial and in-frame only. The sample includes over 200,000 clones, 85% seen only once; the top ten take around a sixth. The sample taken for sequencing was PBMCs or T cells enriched from blood (not recorded which). Receptors originate from a man aged 35-49 years who had recovered from COVID-19. Each CDR3 is given with its conserved first and last residue. D genes are given only for firm matches. A clone size is listed for some rows: how often the clone was seen (once, few, many), or a class if it is expanded.

d_call: .
v_call: TRBV10-3
j_call: TRBJ2-6
clone_size: .
cdr3_aa: CAISEYISGANVLTF
cdr3_nt: TGTGCCATCAGTGAGTACATCTCTGGGGCCAACGTCCTGACTTTC

d_call: TRBD1
v_call: TRBV7-9
j_call: TRBJ2-7
clone_size: once
cdr3_aa: CASSSPGQGSYEQYF
cdr3_nt: TGTGCCAGCAGCTCACCGGGACAGGGAAGCTACGAGCAGTACTTC

d_call: TRBD2
v_call: TRBV9
j_call: TRBJ2-1
clone_size: once
cdr3_aa: CASTPGLAVYNEQFF
cdr3_nt: TGTGCCAGCACCCCAGGACTAGCGGTATACAATGAGCAGTTCTTC

d_call: TRBD1
v_call: TRBV25-1
j_call: TRBJ2-7
clone_size: .
cdr3_aa: CASSPPGQGAYEQYF
cdr3_nt: TGTGCCAGCAGCCCCCCCGGACAGGGGGCGTACGAGCAGTACTTC

d_call: TRBD1
v_call: TRBV30
j_call: TRBJ1-1
clone_size: .
cdr3_aa: CASGTGVTEAFF
cdr3_nt: TGTGCCTCGGGGACAGGGGTCACTGAAGCTTTCTTT

d_call: .
v_call: TRBV6-2/TRBV6-3
j_call: TRBJ1-2
clone_size: few
cdr3_aa: CASSYFTEAYGYTF
cdr3_nt: TGTGCCAGCAGTTACTTTACCGAGGCCTATGGCTACACCTTC

d_call: .
v_call: TRBV28
j_call: TRBJ2-7
clone_size: .
cdr3_aa: CASSLPGGSYEQYF
cdr3_nt: TGTGCCAGCAGTTTACCTGGGGGGTCCTACGAGCAGTACTTC

d_call: .
v_call: TRBV28
j_call: TRBJ2-7
clone_size: .
cdr3_aa: CASSLVNYEQYF
cdr3_nt: TGTGCCAGCAGTTTAGTTAACTACGAGCAGTACTTC

d_call: .
v_call: TRBV3-1/TRBV3-2
j_call: TRBJ2-1
clone_size: .
cdr3_aa: CASSQGWAGSNEQFF
cdr3_nt: TGTGCCAGCAGCCAAGGTTGGGCAGGCAGCAATGAGCAGTTCTTC

d_call: TRBD2
v_call: TRBV7-2
j_call: TRBJ2-1
clone_size: .
cdr3_aa: CASSLSTSGRVYNEQFF
cdr3_nt: TGTGCCAGCAGCTTATCGACTAGCGGGAGAGTTTACAATGAGCAGTTCTTC

d_call: .
v_call: TRBV19
j_call: TRBJ1-1
clone_size: once
cdr3_aa: CASKLNTEAFF
cdr3_nt: TGTGCCAGTAAATTAAACACTGAAGCTTTCTTT

d_call: .
v_call: TRBV6-5
j_call: TRBJ2-2
clone_size: .
cdr3_aa: CASSYRAGMNTGELFF
cdr3_nt: TGTGCCAGCAGTTATCGGGCAGGGATGAACACCGGGGAGCTGTTTTTT

d_call: TRBD1
v_call: TRBV24-1
j_call: TRBJ2-3
clone_size: .
cdr3_aa: CATSDQGAPSTDTQYF
cdr3_nt: TGTGCCACCAGTGATCAGGGGGCTCCTAGCACAGATACGCAGTATTTT

d_call: .
v_call: TRBV21-1
j_call: TRBJ1-2
clone_size: .
cdr3_aa: CAGEEDRDNYGYTF
cdr3_nt: TGTGCCGGTGAGGAGGACAGAGATAACTATGGCTACACCTTC

d_call: TRBD1
v_call: TRBV14
j_call: TRBJ1-2
clone_size: .
cdr3_aa: CASSPQGVGGYTF
cdr3_nt: TGTGCCAGCAGCCCGCAGGGGGTCGGTGGCTACACCTTC

d_call: TRBD2
v_call: TRBV6-5
j_call: TRBJ2-2
clone_size: .
cdr3_aa: CASTPKRDNTGELFF
cdr3_nt: TGTGCCAGCACCCCTAAGCGGGATAACACCGGGGAGCTGTTTTTT

d_call: TRBD1
v_call: TRBV5-6
j_call: TRBJ1-1
clone_size: once
cdr3_aa: CASSKRQGVNLVGTEAFF
cdr3_nt: TGTGCCAGCAGCAAACGACAGGGGGTTAACCTTGTAGGCACTGAAGCTTTCTTT

d_call: .
v_call: TRBV27
j_call: TRBJ2-3
clone_size: few
cdr3_aa: CASSLAGSGTDTQYF
cdr3_nt: TGTGCCAGCAGTTTAGCGGGCTCGGGCACAGATACGCAGTATTTT

d_call: .
v_call: TRBV27
j_call: TRBJ2-1
clone_size: .
cdr3_aa: CASSSILAEYWDEQFF
cdr3_nt: TGTGCCAGCAGTTCAATTCTAGCTGAGTATTGGGATGAGCAGTTCTTC

d_call: TRBD1
v_call: TRBV19
j_call: TRBJ1-2
clone_size: .
cdr3_aa: CASSNGDRGRYGYTF
cdr3_nt: TGTGCCAGTAGTAATGGGGACAGAGGTAGGTATGGCTACACCTTC

d_call: .
v_call: TRBV11-2
j_call: TRBJ1-2
clone_size: .
cdr3_aa: CASSLEPRGYYGYTF
cdr3_nt: TGTGCCAGCAGCTTAGAGCCCAGGGGCTACTATGGCTACACCTTC

d_call: TRBD1
v_call: TRBV6-5
j_call: TRBJ1-2
clone_size: few
cdr3_aa: CASSLGQTYGYTF
cdr3_nt: TGTGCCAGCAGTTTGGGACAGACATATGGCTACACCTTC

d_call: TRBD1
v_call: TRBV5-8
j_call: TRBJ2-7
clone_size: .
cdr3_aa: CASSRLGDRAIEQYF
cdr3_nt: TGTGCCAGCAGCCGCTTAGGGGACAGGGCTATCGAGCAGTACTTC

d_call: TRBD1
v_call: TRBV5-4
j_call: TRBJ1-2
clone_size: .
cdr3_aa: CASSSPGQGFNGYTF
cdr3_nt: TGTGCCAGCAGCTCACCGGGACAGGGGTTCAATGGCTACACCTTC

d_call: TRBD2
v_call: TRBV11-2
j_call: TRBJ2-7
clone_size: .
cdr3_aa: CASSLGGSRTYEQYF
cdr3_nt: TGTGCCAGCAGCTTAGGCGGGAGCCGGACCTACGAGCAGTACTTC

d_call: TRBD2
v_call: TRBV27
j_call: TRBJ2-7
clone_size: .
cdr3_aa: CASSHSGRSFEQYF
cdr3_nt: TGTGCCAGCAGTCATAGCGGGAGGAGTTTCGAGCAGTACTTC

d_call: .
v_call: TRBV2
j_call: TRBJ2-2
clone_size: few
cdr3_aa: CASSVLASGELFF
cdr3_nt: TGTGCCAGCAGTGTACTAGCTAGCGGGGAGCTGTTTTTT

d_call: .
v_call: TRBV5-6
j_call: TRBJ1-5
clone_size: .
cdr3_aa: CASSLGPGRDQPQHF
cdr3_nt: TGTGCCAGCAGCCTGGGACCCGGCCGGGATCAGCCCCAGCATTTT

d_call: TRBD2
v_call: TRBV7-2
j_call: TRBJ2-1
clone_size: .
cdr3_aa: CASSLKLAGGPDEQFF
cdr3_nt: TGTGCCAGCAGCCTCAAACTAGCGGGAGGGCCCGATGAGCAGTTCTTC

d_call: TRBD2
v_call: TRBV4-1
j_call: TRBJ2-1
clone_size: .
cdr3_aa: CASSQDSASGRYNEQFF
cdr3_nt: TGCGCCAGCAGCCAAGATAGTGCTAGCGGGAGGTATAATGAGCAGTTCTTC

d_call: TRBD1
v_call: TRBV3-1/TRBV3-2
j_call: TRBJ1-2
clone_size: .
cdr3_aa: CASSRDRVGYTF
cdr3_nt: TGTGCCAGCAGCCGGGACAGGGTTGGCTACACCTTC

d_call: .
v_call: TRBV7-9
j_call: TRBJ2-7
clone_size: .
cdr3_aa: CASSLAQAISYEQYF
cdr3_nt: TGTGCCAGCAGCTTAGCTCAGGCAATCTCCTACGAGCAGTACTTC

d_call: TRBD2
v_call: TRBV6-1
j_call: TRBJ2-3
clone_size: medium-sized
cdr3_aa: CASSELAGGPDTQYF
cdr3_nt: TGTGCCAGCAGTGAACTAGCGGGAGGGCCAGATACGCAGTATTTT

d_call: TRBD1
v_call: TRBV5-1
j_call: TRBJ1-4
clone_size: .
cdr3_aa: CASRLEGQGYEKLFF
cdr3_nt: TGCGCCAGCAGGTTGGAGGGACAGGGATATGAAAAACTGTTTTTT

d_call: .
v_call: TRBV4-1
j_call: TRBJ2-3
clone_size: .
cdr3_aa: CASSPLSQTSTDTQYF
cdr3_nt: TGCGCCAGCAGTCCCCTCAGCCAGACTAGCACAGATACGCAGTATTTT

d_call: .
v_call: TRBV18
j_call: TRBJ2-5
clone_size: .
cdr3_aa: CASSRNRDTRETQYF
cdr3_nt: TGTGCCAGCTCACGAAACAGGGACACCAGGGAGACCCAGTACTTC

d_call: TRBD2
v_call: TRBV7-8
j_call: TRBJ2-1
clone_size: once
cdr3_aa: CASSASTSGRAKFF
cdr3_nt: TGTGCCAGCAGCGCGTCGACTAGCGGGAGGGCTAAGTTCTTC

d_call: .
v_call: TRBV7-9
j_call: TRBJ1-2
clone_size: .
cdr3_aa: CATHNPQRFYGYTF
cdr3_nt: TGTGCCACCCATAACCCTCAACGGTTCTATGGCTACACCTTC

d_call: TRBD1
v_call: TRBV29-1
j_call: TRBJ1-1
clone_size: .
cdr3_aa: CSAGLSGGGGAFF
cdr3_nt: TGCAGCGCCGGCCTCTCAGGGGGCGGTGGGGCTTTCTTT

d_call: TRBD1
v_call: TRBV28
j_call: TRBJ1-2
clone_size: few
cdr3_aa: CASSSIRDRGGNYGYTF
cdr3_nt: TGTGCCAGCAGCTCCATCCGGGACAGGGGGGGAAACTATGGCTACACCTTC